The source of this T cell receptor beta chain is a study of T cells in Graves' hyperthyroidism and ophthalmopathy. Study conclusions and caveats: From stable hyperthyroidism, ophthalmopathy was set apart by a 13 V-J model.

The CDR3 is 12 amino acids. Germline assignment: CDR1 MNHNS and CDR2 SASEGT. Trimming took off 0 bases at V and 7 bases at J, with 6 bases between the two ends. The sample holds many counts of this clonotype. Its antigen is currently unknown. TCR beta CDR3 region amplification was performed from RNA transcripts. RT-PCR in the first round (using the HTBI primer set) targeted the TCR CDR3. Each CDR3 protein is one row after TCRdb ran MiXCR on the multiplex PCR reads. Here the sample spans more than 450,000 distinct CDR3 sequences, 15% to 20% being singletons. The chain uses TRBV6-1 and TRBJ2-5; D is undetermined. The material sequenced was blood. The sequence came from a man aged 35-49 years with Graves' ophthalmopathy. The CDR3 DNA reads as TGTGCCAGCAGTGAAGCGCGCGGGACCCAGTACTTC. Translation: CASSEARGTQYF.